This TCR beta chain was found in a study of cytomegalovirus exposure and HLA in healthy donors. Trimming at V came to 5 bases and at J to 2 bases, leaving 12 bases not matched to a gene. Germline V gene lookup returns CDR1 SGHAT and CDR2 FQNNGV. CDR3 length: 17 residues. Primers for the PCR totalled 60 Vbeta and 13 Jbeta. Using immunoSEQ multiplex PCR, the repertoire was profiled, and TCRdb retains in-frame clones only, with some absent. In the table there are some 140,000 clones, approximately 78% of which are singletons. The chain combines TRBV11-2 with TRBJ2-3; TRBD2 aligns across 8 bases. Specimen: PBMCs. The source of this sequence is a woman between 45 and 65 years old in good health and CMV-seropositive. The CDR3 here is CASSLRGGAGATDTQYF. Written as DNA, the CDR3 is TGTGCCAGCAGCCTCCGAGGGGGAGCGGGAGCCACAGATACGCAGTATTTT.